This entry features one T cell receptor (beta chain) sequence. Its antigen is not identified. This sample was included in a study of OX40 agonist ivuxolimab in advanced cancers. The study's findings and limits: At doses 0.1 to 3.0 mg/kg, CD4+ and CD8+ clones expanded.

Germline CDR1 is MNHNS and CDR2 is SASEGT. The CDR3 length is 16 residues. The ends were cut back, 3 bases at V and 3 bases at J, with 15 bases in the middle. Sequencing was performed with immunoSEQ multiplex PCR; in TCRdb, only in-frame clones are kept and a portion is missing. The table records about 110,000 clones, more than 85% of them present only once. Sample: CD4+ or CD8+ T cells sorted from blood, taken in a trial of the OX40 agonist ivuxolimab. The chain couples TRBV6-1 to TRBJ1-5; unclear D gene. This receptor was obtained from an adult with an advanced solid tumor such as melanoma, head and neck, liver or kidney cancer. The CDR3 is CASSDRVLTINQPQHF. In DNA, the CDR3 is TGTGCCAGCAGTGACCGGGTCCTTACTATCAATCAGCCCCAGCATTTT.